These T cell receptor beta chains were read from a single sample in a study of regulatory T cells in long-lasting Graves disease. Each CDR3 protein gets one entry after TCRdb re-called the multiplex PCR reads with MiXCR. There are roughly 490,000 distinct CDR3 sequences in the sample; about 20% occur only once, and roughly 13% lies in the top ten. Here the sequenced sample was peripheral blood mononuclear cells (PBMCs), taken when the disease was refractory, from a patient treated with antithyroid drugs. These receptors were collected from a female donor with Graves disease. The CDR3 runs from the conserved cysteine through the conserved F or W. The D gene is left open where the match is weak. Clone size is not always given. Where it is, it says once, few, many or a class for expanded clones.

J	size	V	D	DNA	CDR3
TRBJ1-2	many	TRBV15	.	TGTGCCACCAGTCTTGGGGGGGGAGGCTACACCTTC	CATSLGGGGYTF
TRBJ1-1	many	TRBV6-5	.	TGTGCCAGCAGTTACTCGGCCAGGAACACTGAAGCTTTCTTT	CASSYSARNTEAFF
TRBJ1-2	few	TRBV28	.	TGTGCCAGCGACGGGGGTGGCTACACCTTC	CASDGGGYTF
TRBJ2-5	many	TRBV6-1	.	TGTGCCAGCAGTAACGGGGAGACCCAGTACTTC	CASSNGETQYF
TRBJ2-7	many	TRBV6-1	.	TGTGCCGGTTCATTGGGGTATTCGAAGGAGCAGTACTTC	CAGSLGYSKEQYF
TRBJ1-4	many	TRBV28	.	TGTGCCAGCAGCCAAGAGGGGACTAATGAAAAACTGTTTTTT	CASSQEGTNEKLFF
TRBJ2-7	.	TRBV27	.	TGTGCCGGCAGTTTCCAATCCCAGGGGAATGGGTACGAGCAGTACTTC	CAGSFQSQGNGYEQYF
TRBJ2-6	many	TRBV7-2	TRBD1	TGTGCCAGCAGGTACAGGGGAGCTGGGGCCAACGTCCTGACTTTC	CASRYRGAGANVLTF
TRBJ1-4	many	TRBV3-1	.	TGTGCCAGCAGCCAAGTCGGGACTGAAAAACTGTTTTTT	CASSQVGTEKLFF
TRBJ2-3	.	TRBV5-1	TRBD1	TGCGCCAGCAGCAGGACAGGGGGGACAGATACGCAGTATTTT	CASSRTGGTDTQYF
TRBJ1-5	.	TRBV7-8	TRBD1	TGTGCCAGCAGCTTAGGGACAGGGGCTCGGCCCCAGCATTTT	CASSLGTGARPQHF
TRBJ1-1	.	TRBV6-1	.	TGTGCCAGCAGGCCCGCAGGACCGAACACTGAAGCTTTCTTT	CASRPAGPNTEAFF
TRBJ2-7	few	TRBV18	TRBD1	TGTGCCAGCTCATTCGATTACAGGGGTGAGCAGTACTTC	CASSFDYRGEQYF
TRBJ2-2	few	TRBV12-3/TRBV12-4	.	TGTGCCAGCAGTCCCAACAGGGCGAACACCGGGGAGCTGTTTTTT	CASSPNRANTGELFF
TRBJ1-6	many	TRBV6-5	.	TGTGCCAGCAGTTATTTCAGCGGAAATTCACCCCTCCACTTT	CASSYFSGNSPLHF
TRBJ1-2	many	TRBV27	.	TGTGCCAGCAGTTTCCACCACAGGCCCTATGGCTACACCTTC	CASSFHHRPYGYTF
TRBJ1-2	few	TRBV5-1	.	TGCGCCAGCAGCTCCCCGGGAGGGGGCTATGGCTACACCTTC	CASSSPGGGYGYTF
TRBJ1-1	few	TRBV6-2/TRBV6-3	.	TGTGCCAGCAGTTACCGGAACAGGGACACTGAAGCTTTCTTT	CASSYRNRDTEAFF
TRBJ1-2	.	TRBV3-1	TRBD1	TGTGCCAGCAGTCGACAGGGCGCTGGCTACACCTTC	CASSRQGAGYTF
TRBJ1-1	few	TRBV20-1	.	TGCAGTGCTAGAGATTGGGGGGTCCAAAACACTGAAGCTTTCTTT	CSARDWGVQNTEAFF
TRBJ2-7	many	TRBV12-3/TRBV12-4	TRBD2	TGTGCCAGCAGTTACCAGCGGGAGGGCGAGCAGTACTTC	CASSYQREGEQYF
TRBJ2-3	.	TRBV10-3	TRBD1	TGTGCCATCAAGGGGGCATTTAGCACAGATACGCAGTATTTT	CAIKGAFSTDTQYF
TRBJ2-7	.	TRBV19	TRBD1	TGTGCCAGTAGTGGACAGGCTAACTTCTACGAGCAGTACTTC	CASSGQANFYEQYF
TRBJ2-7	few	TRBV7-3	.	TGTGCCAGCAGCCTAGAGGGCAGGGGAGTCGAGCAGTACTTC	CASSLEGRGVEQYF
TRBJ2-7	many	TRBV28	.	TGTGCCAGCAGTCCACGTTCTACCAGCTCCTACGAGCAGTACTTC	CASSPRSTSSYEQYF
TRBJ1-1	few	TRBV13	.	TGTGCCAGCAGCCCCCAACTGGGGGGTTGGCACACTGAAGCTTTCTTT	CASSPQLGGWHTEAFF
TRBJ2-2	.	TRBV28	.	TGTGCCAGCAGCCCCCTGGGGAGGGGGCCAAACACCGGGGAGCTGTTTTTT	CASSPLGRGPNTGELFF
TRBJ2-7	few	TRBV3-1	.	TGTGCCAGCAGCCATCCCCCGACAGGGAGGCACGAGCAGTACTTC	CASSHPPTGRHEQYF
TRBJ1-2	many	TRBV6-1	.	TGTGCCAGCAGCCAAACTTCAGAGTATGGCTACACCTTC	CASSQTSEYGYTF
TRBJ2-5	.	TRBV5-1	.	TGCGCCAGCAGCTTGGCGGGACCCCGGGAGACCCAGTACTTC	CASSLAGPRETQYF
TRBJ1-1	few	TRBV20-1	TRBD1	TGCAGTGCCTTGACAGGGGGCAAGACTTTCTTT	CSALTGGKTFF
TRBJ2-2	.	TRBV6-1	.	TGTGCCAGCACACCAAGGTGGCCCACCGGTGTTATCGGGGAGCTGTTTTTT	CASTPRWPTGVIGELFF
TRBJ1-2	many	TRBV15	.	TGTGCCACCAGCAGAGTAGGCGAGGAGGTGGACCCTGGCTACACCTTC	CATSRVGEEVDPGYTF
TRBJ2-2	many	TRBV28	.	TGTGCCAGCAGTTTGGATACAATGACCGGGGAGCTGTTTTTT	CASSLDTMTGELFF
TRBJ1-5	many	TRBV30	.	TGTGCCTGGAGTGCGGGAACGGGTCAGCCCCAGCATTTT	CAWSAGTGQPQHF
TRBJ1-1	.	TRBV6-1	.	.	CASRDGGFLSEQYFGPDTEAFF
TRBJ2-7	many	TRBV28	TRBD2	TGTGCCACCTCCGGGAGGGAGGACGAGCAGTACTTC	CATSGREDEQYF
TRBJ1-2	.	TRBV20-1	TRBD1	TGCAGTGCTGACCCCTCGGGACAGGGGACCGTGGGAGGCTACACCTTC	CSADPSGQGTVGGYTF
TRBJ2-7	.	TRBV7-2	.	TGTGCCAGCAGCTTAGACGCTGGTGACGAGCAGTACTTC	CASSLDAGDEQYF
TRBJ1-3	few	TRBV27	.	TGTGCCAGCAGTGATGACGGAGGAAACACCATATATTTT	CASSDDGGNTIYF
TRBJ2-7	.	TRBV3-1	.	TGTGCCAGCAGCGTTGGGGCAGGGCTTGCCTACGAGCAGTACTTC	CASSVGAGLAYEQYF
TRBJ2-7	few	TRBV5-1	.	TGCGCCAGCAGGGCCGGGACTGCCAACTACGAGCAGTACTTC	CASRAGTANYEQYF
TRBJ2-5	many	TRBV6-1	TRBD2	TGTGCCAGCAGAAACGGGCCTAGCGGGGGATTCCAAGAGACCCAGTACTTC	CASRNGPSGGFQETQYF
TRBJ1-2	few	TRBV28	TRBD1	TGTGCCAGCAGGCCGGACAGGGGGCTGGAAGGCGGCTACACCTTC	CASRPDRGLEGGYTF
TRBJ1-3	.	TRBV6-2/TRBV6-3	.	TGTGCCAGCAGGGACGGCCGGGGTGGCACTGGAAACACCATATATTTT	CASRDGRGGTGNTIYF
TRBJ1-5	few	TRBV7-2	.	TGTGCCAGCAGCTTAGGGTCAGGGAATAACAATCAGCCCCAGCATTTT	CASSLGSGNNNQPQHF
TRBJ2-3	.	TRBV11-1	TRBD2	TGTGCCAGCAGTAAAGCGGGAGGGCATACGCAGTATTTT	CASSKAGGHTQYF
TRBJ2-7	many	TRBV6-1	.	TGTGCCAGCAGTGAAAGGCTAGCAGGCGAGCAGTACTTC	CASSERLAGEQYF
TRBJ2-5	many	TRBV20-1	.	TGCAGTGCTCCCCCTGCGGTTCTCCAAGAGACCCAGTACTTC	CSAPPAVLQETQYF
TRBJ1-5	many	TRBV7-2	.	TGTGCCAGCAGCTTAGATATTCCGGGGGGCGGGCAGCCCCAGCATTTT	CASSLDIPGGGQPQHF
TRBJ2-4	.	TRBV11-3	.	TGTGCCAGCAGCTTAGGGATGGATAACATTCAGTACTTC	CASSLGMDNIQYF
TRBJ2-1	.	TRBV6-5	.	TGTGCCAGCAGTTGGACTGAGAAGCAGTTCTTC	CASSWTEKQFF
TRBJ2-2	many	TRBV12-3/TRBV12-4	.	TGTGCCAGCAGCCCCGGGGGTTTTTGGTGGACCGGGGAGCTGTTTTTT	CASSPGGFWWTGELFF
TRBJ2-7	many	TRBV6-1	TRBD1	TGTGCCAGCAGTACCAACGTCGGCCCAGGGGGCTTTGTCGAGCAGTACTTC	CASSTNVGPGGFVEQYF
TRBJ2-7	many	TRBV7-2	TRBD2	TGTGCCAGCAGCTTAGTAGCGGGAGGGGCCTACGAGCAGTACTTC	CASSLVAGGAYEQYF
TRBJ2-7	few	TRBV18	.	TGTGCCAGCTCACCAGAAGGACAGGCGGGGTTCGAGCAGTACTTC	CASSPEGQAGFEQYF
TRBJ1-2	few	TRBV30	.	TGTGCCTGGAGGGGAGTCAACTATGGCTACACCTTC	CAWRGVNYGYTF